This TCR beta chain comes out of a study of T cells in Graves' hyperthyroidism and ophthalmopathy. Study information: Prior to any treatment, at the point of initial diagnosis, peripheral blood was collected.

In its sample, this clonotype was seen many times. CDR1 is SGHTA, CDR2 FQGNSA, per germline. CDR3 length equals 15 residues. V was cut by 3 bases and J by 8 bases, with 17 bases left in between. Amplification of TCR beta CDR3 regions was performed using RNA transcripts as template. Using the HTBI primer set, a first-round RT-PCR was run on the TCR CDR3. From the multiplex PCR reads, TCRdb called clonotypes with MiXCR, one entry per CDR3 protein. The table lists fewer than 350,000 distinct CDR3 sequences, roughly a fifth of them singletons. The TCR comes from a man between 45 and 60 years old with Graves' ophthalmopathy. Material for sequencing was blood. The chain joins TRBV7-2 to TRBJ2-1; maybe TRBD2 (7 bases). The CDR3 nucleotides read TGTGCCAGCAGCTTGGGGGGGGGCGTCGGCTATGAGCAGTTCTTC. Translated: CASSLGGGVGYEQFF.